This record covers a single TCR beta chain. Enrollees, about 18 to 90 years old, lived in 25 or so US areas. Two negative PCRs, clearance, or symptom resolution were required of recovered Cohort 3 donors. This sample was taken from a study of blood T cell repertoires in COVID-19. Study-wide background: Acute and convalescent COVID-19 specimens originated in the United States, Italy and Spain. T cells, B-cell-depleted T cells, or PBMCs provided the cDNA or gDNA that served as material.

TCRdb's copy holds only in-frame clones and misses some; the assay was immunoSEQ multiplex PCR. The sample consists of over 200,000 clones, under 85% of them appearing once. Germline V gene lookup returns CDR1 SGHRS and CDR2 YFSETQ. This CDR3 region has 16 residues. V was shortened by 4 bases and J by 3 bases, with 19 bases between the two germline ends. Sequencing was carried out using PBMCs or T cells enriched from blood (not recorded which). J is TRBJ1-1 and V is TRBV5-1; possible D gene TRBD1, 6 bases. The TCR was taken from a man in his 60s who had recovered from COVID-19. CDR3 region: CASSPRTVAADTEAFF. The CDR3 coding sequence is TGCGCCAGCAGCCCACGGACAGTGGCCGCGGACACTGAAGCTTTCTTT.